This section outlines one TCR beta chain sequence together with its context. Its antigen remains unidentified. This record comes from a study of CD8+ T cells in alopecia areata. Study-level findings and limits: With just one nonresponder, it is still uncertain whether baseline CD8+ expansion relates to response.

Trimming cost V 2 bases and J 5 bases, with 7 bases left between them. The CDR3 consists of 13 residues. CDR1 is SGHTA, CDR2 FQGTGA, per germline. cDNA reverse transcribed from extracted RNA served as the sequencing template. Data came from immunoSEQ multiplex PCR; TCRdb stores just in-frame clones and leaves some out. The sample has 140,000 to 150,000 clones; 45% to 65% are singletons. Treatment specified: oral pan-JAK inhibitor, 5-10 mg twice daily. Both peripheral blood and punch biopsies of lesional scalp skin were obtained from patients who had alopecia areata. The material sequenced was CD8+ T cells sorted from blood, taken at week 4, from a patient treated with tofacitinib. The clonotype comes from a human donor with alopecia areata. The chain recombines TRBV7-3 with TRBJ2-1, with a weak D call TRBD1 (5 bases). The CDR3 coding sequence is TGTGCCAGCAGCTTACAGGGTGACAATGAGCAGTTCTTC. It translates to CASSLQGDNEQFF.